This TCR beta chain stems from a study of shared clonotypes between healthy human individuals. Study observations and caveats: Represented diversity, genetic and exposure-history alike, was limited by few donors.

As regards this clone: Its cognate antigen is unknown.

Here immunoSEQ multiplex PCR was the method, and the copy in TCRdb shows in-frame clones only, minus some. The table records about 1 million clones, roughly 80% of them present only once. This CDR3 has 14 residues. CDR1 MNHEY and CDR2 SVGAGI come from the germline V gene. With 5 bases clipped from V and 2 bases from J, the junction kept 4 bases outside the gene matches. This TCR was recovered from a man aged 18 to 29 in good health. The rearrangement links TRBV6-5 to TRBJ2-7; 9 nucleotides agree with TRBD2. The material sequenced was memory CD4+ T cells sorted from blood. Specified subset: CD45RA-negative fraction. CDR3 DNA: TGTGCCAGCAGTCCAGTAGCGGGAGCCTACGAGCAGTACTTC. Protein: CASSPVAGAYEQYF.